Listed here are 14 T cell receptor beta chains from one sample, sequenced in a study of T cell responses to AZD1222 COVID-19 vaccine. The protocol was immunoSEQ multiplex PCR, while the TCRdb copy is restricted to in-frame clones and leaves out a portion. The repertoire includes 110,000 to 150,000 clones, roughly 88% of them detected once, and under 9.5% sits in the top ten. The material sequenced was peripheral blood, taken on day 0 of AZD1222 vaccination. These receptors were obtained from an adult in good health.

The V call is TRBV10-3, the J call TRBJ2-3; TRBD2 aligns across 11 bases. Germline CDR1 and CDR2: ENHRY and SYGVKD. This CDR3 has 18 residues. With 0 bases clipped from V and 5 bases from J, the junction kept 10 bases outside the gene matches. The CDR3 is CAISESDSGREFKDTQYF. CDR3 DNA sequence: TGTGCCATCAGTGAGTCGGATAGCGGGAGGGAATTTAAAGATACGCAGTATTTT.

The genes are TRBV7-9 and TRBJ1-4, with a tentative D call TRBD1 (5 bases). The CDR3 has 14 residues. Trimming shortened V by 5 bases and J by 8 bases, and 15 bases separated the two germline ends. Per the germline V gene, CDR1 is SEHNR and CDR2 is FQNEAQ (reference sequence). CDR3 residues: CASSPGAGREKLFF. The CDR3 nucleotides read TGTGCCAGCAGCCCTGGGGCAGGACGGGAAAAACTGTTTTTT.

Here the CDR3 reads CAWSTGSNEKLFF. CDR3 bases: TGTGCCTGGAGCACAGGGTCGAATGAAAAACTGTTTTTT. The rearrangement joins TRBV30 to TRBJ1-4, with D tentatively TRBD1 (6 bases). V was trimmed by 3 bases and J by 5 bases, leaving 10 bases between them. The CDR3 extends over 13 amino acids. The germline V gene encodes CDR1 GTSNPN and CDR2 SVGIG (reference sequence).

The chain carries TRBV5-3 and TRBJ2-7, with TRBD2 matching 7 bases. TRBV5-3 is assigned to the ORF class and has an uncertain function. CDR3 length equals 14 residues. V gave up 2 bases and J gave up 6 bases; unmatched junction bases: 8. CDR3 DNA sequence: TGTGCCAGAAGCTTTCGGGGGAGGGCGAGCGAGCAGTACTTC. Residues: CARSFRGRASEQYF.

The chain carries TRBV2 and TRBJ2-7, with D hard to call. V lost 6 bases, J lost 0 bases, and 9 bases lay in between. Germline loops: CDR1 SNHLY, CDR2 FYNNEI. The CDR3 spans 13 residues. DNA for the CDR3: TGTGCCAGCAGACGGACGGACTCCTACGAGCAGTACTTC. It codes for CASRRTDSYEQYF.

This clone was recorded only once. The chain uses TRBV4-2 and TRBJ1-4; D is unresolved. Deletions cut 7 bases from V and 8 bases from J, with 17 bases between. The CDR3 is 14 residues long. CDR1 is LGHNA and CDR2 is YNFKEQ in the germline V gene. The CDR3 reads CASTPSGQEEKLFF. CDR3 DNA sequence: TGTGCCAGCACTCCAAGCGGTCAGGAAGAAAAACTGTTTTTT.

This clone has just one count. This chain uses TRBV6-2 or TRBV6-3 with TRBJ2-7, with a possible D match to TRBD2 (6 bases). The CDR3 runs 15 residues. Germline loops: CDR1 MNHEY, CDR2 SVGEGT. The V gene lost 5 bases and the J gene lost 1 base, with 15 bases spanning the gap. CDR3 region: CASSAVGTSSYEQYF. In DNA, the CDR3 is TGTGCCAGCAGTGCCGTCGGGACTTCATCCTACGAGCAGTACTTC.

This clone occurred once. The V and J genes are TRBV6-5 and TRBJ2-7; 9 bases align to TRBD1. Per the germline V gene, CDR1 is MNHEY and CDR2 is SVGAGI. The CDR3 is made up of 13 amino acids. Trimming removed 4 bases from V and 6 bases from J; junction bases left unmatched: 4. CDR3 nucleotides: TGTGCCAGCAGTTCCGGGACAGGGCCCGAGCAGTACTTC. Translating gives CASSSGTGPEQYF.

This clone occurred a few times. In the same sample, other DNA sequences code for this CDR3. V is TRBV18 and J is TRBJ2-5; TRBD2 agrees at 11 bases. Germline values: CDR1 KGHSH, CDR2 LQKENI. The CDR3 loop spans 15 amino acids. With 3 bases clipped from V and 5 bases from J, the junction kept 5 bases outside the gene matches. The CDR3 reads CASSPGLAGGETQYF. In DNA form, the CDR3 reads TGTGCCAGCTCACCCGGACTAGCGGGTGGGGAGACCCAGTACTTC.

For the CDR3, the DNA is TGTGCCAGTAGCCGACAGGGAAACGCGTACACCTTC. As protein: CASSRQGNAYTF. The chain employs TRBV19 and TRBJ1-2; TRBD1 agrees at 7 bases. The germline gives CDR1 LNHDA, CDR2 SQIVND (reference sequence). This CDR3 region has 12 residues. The trim removed 6 bases at V and 11 bases at J, leaving 9 bases unmatched.

This clone is a singleton in its sample. This chain links TRBV9 with TRBJ2-7; 7 bases match TRBD1. With V trimmed by 0 bases and J by 7 bases, 7 bases remained unmatched. The germline CDR1 and CDR2 sequences are SGDLS and YYNGEE. The CDR3 loop spans 14 amino acids. The CDR3 loop reads CASSVEGASSEQYF. The CDR3 bases are TGTGCCAGCAGCGTAGAGGGGGCGAGTAGTGAGCAGTACTTC.

The rearrangement joins TRBV28 to TRBJ2-7; D ambiguous. Germline CDR1 reads MDHEN; CDR2 reads SYDVKM. Trimming removed 3 bases at V and 4 bases at J, with 7 bases between. This CDR3 is built from 12 residues. The CDR3 is CASSLVVYEQYF. CDR3 nucleotide sequence: TGTGCCAGCAGTTTGGTGGTTTACGAGCAGTACTTC.

The chain carries TRBV4-2 and TRBJ1-2, with 11 bases aligning to TRBD1. From germline, CDR1 is LGHNA and CDR2 YNFKEQ. This CDR3 region has 15 residues. The V gene end was trimmed by 3 bases and the J gene end by 5 bases; junction bases not matched to a gene: 5. The CDR3 DNA reads TGTGCCAGCAGCCACAATGGACAGGGGGCGTATGGCTACACCTTC. Amino acids: CASSHNGQGAYGYTF.

This clone was observed a handful of times. The J gene is TRBJ2-5, the V gene TRBV3-1 (or the pseudogene TRBV3-2), with D maybe TRBD1 (6 bases). The V end was cut by 5 bases, the J end by 1 base, with 11 bases between. This CDR3 region has 14 residues. Germline values: CDR1 LGHDT, CDR2 YNNKEL (reference sequence). DNA of the CDR3: TGTGCCAGCAGCGGCCGGGACACCCAAGAGACCCAGTACTTC. Its protein product is CASSGRDTQETQYF.